The 11 T cell receptor beta chains below were found in one sample sequenced in a study of PD-1 blockade in classical Hodgkin lymphoma. There was relapse after autologous stem cell transplantation in every patient, and there was variation in brentuximab vedotin exposure. Some clones are missing from TCRdb's copy, which holds only in-frame ones; the method was immunoSEQ multiplex PCR. The data contain 98,000 or so clones, approximately 90% of them singletons. The specimen comprised peripheral blood mononuclear cells (PBMCs), sampled before the second cycle of nivolumab. Every receptor here comes from a human donor with classical Hodgkin lymphoma.

J is TRBJ2-2 and V is TRBV5-1; 7 bases are shared with TRBD1. The length of the CDR3 is 17 residues. Trimming removed 5 bases from V and 0 bases from J; junction bases left unmatched: 10. CDR1 is SGHRS, CDR2 YFSETQ, per germline. CDR3 nucleotides: TGCGCCAGCAGATTCGACAGGGTTATATCGAACACCGGGGAGCTGTTTTTT. Translation gives CASRFDRVISNTGELFF.

The chain combines TRBV19 with TRBJ1-4, with D possibly being TRBD1 (5 bases). This CDR3 region has 13 residues. Germline V lookup: CDR1 LNHDA, CDR2 SQIVND (reference sequence). Trimming removed 4 bases from V and 4 bases from J, with 7 bases in between. The chain's CDR3 is CASSNRYNEKLFF. CDR3 nucleotides: TGTGCCAGTAGTAACAGGTATAATGAAAAACTGTTTTTT.

This rearrangement joins TRBV5-4 to TRBJ2-5, with 7 bases identical to TRBD1. There are 13 residues in the CDR3. Germline V gene lookup returns CDR1 SGHNT and CDR2 YYREEE (reference sequence). The junction had 1 base not matched to a gene; V was cut back by 4 bases and J by 1 base. CDR3 sequence reads: CASSRDSQETQYF. CDR3 nucleotides: TGTGCCAGCAGCCGGGACAGCCAAGAGACCCAGTACTTC. The full variable domain, with the rest looked up from reference TRBV5-4 and TRBJ2-5, is ETGVTQSPTHLIKTRGQQVTLRCSSQSGHNTVSWYQQALGQGPQFIFQYYREEENGRGNFPPRFSGLQFPNYSSELNVNALELDDSALYLCASSRDSQETQYFGPGTRLLVL.

The chain recombines TRBV7-2 with TRBJ2-5; 10 positions agree with TRBD2. This CDR3 is built from 15 residues. Germline V gene data show CDR1 as SGHTA and CDR2 as FQGNSA. V was pared by 7 bases and J by 5 bases, with 10 bases of the junction left unmatched. This CDR3 reads CASKPTLAGDETQYF. The DNA of the CDR3 is TGTGCCAGCAAACCTACGCTAGCGGGAGACGAGACCCAGTACTTC.

A remark on this clone: Since no conserved phenylalanine or tryptophan closes the CDR3, a read error is the likely cause. The chain links TRBV7-7 to TRBJ2-7, with D possibly called TRBD1 or TRBD2 (5 bases each). Trimming stripped 1 base from V and 7 bases from J, with 17 bases between. Per the germline V gene, CDR1 is SSHAT and CDR2 is FNYEAQ (reference sequence). The CDR3 is made up of 15 amino acids. CDR3: CASSLGAGTAEEQYL. The CDR3 bases are TGTGCCAGCAGCTTAGGGGCAGGGACGGCGGAGGAGCAGTACCTC.

The chain employs TRBV20-1 and TRBJ2-7; no firm D call. The CDR3 has 11 residues. Deletions cut 0 bases from V and 7 bases from J, with 7 bases between. CDR1 and CDR2 (germline): DFQATT, SNEGSKA (reference sequence). CDR3 in amino acids: CSARETGEQYF. CDR3 sequence (DNA): TGCAGTGCTAGAGAGACTGGGGAGCAGTACTTC.

This clone has a single count. This rearrangement joins TRBV6-5 to TRBJ2-7, with D perhaps matching TRBD1 (6 bases). The CDR3 length is 12 residues. Germline V lookup: CDR1 MNHEY, CDR2 SVGAGI. Trimming removed 5 bases from V and 4 bases from J, with 9 bases in between. The CDR3 sequence: CASSTTGYEQYF. In DNA form, the CDR3 reads TGTGCCAGCAGTACGACAGGATACGAGCAGTACTTC.

The chain employs TRBV6-5 and TRBJ2-7; 7 bases map to TRBD2. The CDR3 loop spans 15 amino acids. J was trimmed by 4 bases and V by 4 bases; bases with no gene match: 10. Germline V CDR1 and CDR2: MNHEY, SVGAGI. DNA of the CDR3: TGTGCCAGCAGTTTGGGGGGAGCGGGGAGGTACGAGCAGTACTTC. Its translation: CASSLGGAGRYEQYF.

This chain connects TRBV4-2 to TRBJ2-7; D gene uncertain. Trimming cost V 0 bases and J 6 bases, with 9 bases left between them. The germline V gene encodes CDR1 LGHNA and CDR2 YNFKEQ. CDR3 length: 13 residues. The DNA of the CDR3 is TGTGCCAGCAGCCAAGATCTCTTTGGCGAGCAGTACTTC. It translates to CASSQDLFGEQYF.

The chain recombines TRBV13 with TRBJ2-3; no firm D call. Trimming shortened V by 5 bases and J by 4 bases, and 7 bases separated the two germline ends. There are 12 residues in the CDR3. The germline gives CDR1 PRHDT, CDR2 FYEKMQ (reference sequence). The chain's CDR3 is CASSGTADTQYF. The CDR3 nucleotides read TGTGCCAGCAGCGGAACGGCAGATACGCAGTATTTT. Based on the CDR3 plus reference TRBV13 and TRBJ2-3, the full variable domain is AAGVIQSPRHLIKEKRETATLKCYPIPRHDTVYWYQQGPGQDPQFLISFYEKMQSDKGSIPDRFSAQQFSDYHSELNMSSLELGDSALYFCASSGTADTQYFGPGTRLTVL.

The J gene is TRBJ2-7, the V gene TRBV6-4, with D perhaps TRBD1 or TRBD2 (5 bases each). CDR1 and CDR2 (germline): MRHNA, SNTAGT. The CDR3 has 16 amino acids. V lost 8 bases and J 2 bases, leaving 22 bases between the germline ends. This chain's CDR3 is CASGRDGPLRPYEQYF. The CDR3, as DNA: TGTGCCAGCGGTAGGGACGGACCCCTACGTCCCTACGAGCAGTACTTC.